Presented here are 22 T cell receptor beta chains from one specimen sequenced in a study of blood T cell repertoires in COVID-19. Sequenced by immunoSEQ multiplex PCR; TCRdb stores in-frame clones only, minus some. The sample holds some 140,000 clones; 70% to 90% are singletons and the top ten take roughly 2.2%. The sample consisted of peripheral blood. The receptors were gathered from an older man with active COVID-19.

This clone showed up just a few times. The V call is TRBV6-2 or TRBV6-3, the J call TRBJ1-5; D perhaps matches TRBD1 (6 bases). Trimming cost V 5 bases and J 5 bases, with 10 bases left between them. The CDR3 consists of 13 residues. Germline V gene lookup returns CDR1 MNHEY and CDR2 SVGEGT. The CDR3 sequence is CASSPRGDQPQHF. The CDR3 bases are TGTGCCAGCAGTCCCAGGGGAGATCAGCCCCAGCATTTT.

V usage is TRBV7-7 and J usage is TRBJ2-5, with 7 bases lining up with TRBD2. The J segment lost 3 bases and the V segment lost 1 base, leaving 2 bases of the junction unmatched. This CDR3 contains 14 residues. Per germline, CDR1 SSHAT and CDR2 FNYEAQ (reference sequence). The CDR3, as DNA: TGTGCCAGCAGCTTAGGGCTAGCGGAAGAGACCCAGTACTTC. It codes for CASSLGLAEETQYF. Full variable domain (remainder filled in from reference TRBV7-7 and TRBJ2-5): GAGVSQSPRYKVTKRGQDVTLRCDPISSHATLYWYQQALGQGPEFLTYFNYEAQPDKSGLPSDRFSAERPEGSISTLTIQRTEQRDSAMYRCASSLGLAEETQYFGPGTRLLVL.

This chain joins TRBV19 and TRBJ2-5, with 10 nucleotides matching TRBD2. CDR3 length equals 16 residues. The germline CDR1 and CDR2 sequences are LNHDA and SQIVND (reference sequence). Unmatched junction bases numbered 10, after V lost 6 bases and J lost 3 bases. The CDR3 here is CASSPTLAGGEETQYF. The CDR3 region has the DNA TGTGCCAGTAGCCCGACCTTAGCGGGAGGCGAAGAGACCCAGTACTTC. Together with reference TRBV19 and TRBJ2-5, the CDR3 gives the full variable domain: DGGITQSPKYLFRKEGQNVTLSCEQNLNHDAMYWYRQDPGQGLRLIYYSQIVNDFQKGDIAEGYSVSREKKESFPLTVTSAQKNPTAFYLCASSPTLAGGEETQYFGPGTRLLVL.

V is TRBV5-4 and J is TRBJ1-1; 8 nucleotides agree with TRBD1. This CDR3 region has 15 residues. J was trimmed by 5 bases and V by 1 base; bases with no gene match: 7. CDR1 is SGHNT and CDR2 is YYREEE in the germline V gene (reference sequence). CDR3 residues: CASSLTGTGGTEAFF. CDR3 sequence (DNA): TGTGCCAGCAGCTTGACCGGGACAGGAGGGACTGAAGCTTTCTTT. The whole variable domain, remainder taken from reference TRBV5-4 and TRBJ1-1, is ETGVTQSPTHLIKTRGQQVTLRCSSQSGHNTVSWYQQALGQGPQFIFQYYREEENGRGNFPPRFSGLQFPNYSSELNVNALELDDSALYLCASSLTGTGGTEAFFGQGTRLTVV.

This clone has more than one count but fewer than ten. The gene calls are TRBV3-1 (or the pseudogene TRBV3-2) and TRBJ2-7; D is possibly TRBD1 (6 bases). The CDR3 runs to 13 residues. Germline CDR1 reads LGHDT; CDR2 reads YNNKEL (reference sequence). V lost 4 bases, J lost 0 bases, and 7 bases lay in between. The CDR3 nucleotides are TGTGCCAGCAGCCGACAGGACTCCTACGAGCAGTACTTC. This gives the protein CASSRQDSYEQYF.

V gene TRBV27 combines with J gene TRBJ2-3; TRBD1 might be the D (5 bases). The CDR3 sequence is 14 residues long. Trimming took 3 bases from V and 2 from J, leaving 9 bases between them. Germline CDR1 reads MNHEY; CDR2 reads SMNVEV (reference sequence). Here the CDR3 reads CASSLGLYTDTQYF. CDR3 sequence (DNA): TGTGCCAGCAGTTTGGGGCTATACACAGATACGCAGTATTTT.

The CDR3 sequence: CASRSEGAGGQYF. The CDR3 nucleotides are TGCGCCAGCAGATCGGAGGGAGCCGGGGGGCAGTACTTC. The chain links TRBV5-1 to TRBJ2-7; maybe TRBD2 (6 bases). This CDR3 region has 13 residues. Looked up from germline, CDR1 is SGHRS and CDR2 is YFSETQ. Trimming shortened V by 5 bases and J by 9 bases, and 18 bases separated the two germline ends.

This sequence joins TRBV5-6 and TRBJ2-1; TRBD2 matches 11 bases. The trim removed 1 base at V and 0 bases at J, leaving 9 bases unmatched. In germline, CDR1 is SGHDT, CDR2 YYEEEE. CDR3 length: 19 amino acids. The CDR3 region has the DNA TGTGCCAGCAGCTTGCGGGGACTAGCGGTTACCAGCTCCTACAATGAGCAGTTCTTC. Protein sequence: CASSLRGLAVTSSYNEQFF.

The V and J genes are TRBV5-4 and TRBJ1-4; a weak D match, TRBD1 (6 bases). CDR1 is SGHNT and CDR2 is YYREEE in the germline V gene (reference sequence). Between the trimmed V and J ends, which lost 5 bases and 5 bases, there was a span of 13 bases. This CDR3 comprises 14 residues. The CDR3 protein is CASRPDRFNEKLFF. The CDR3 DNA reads TGTGCCAGCAGACCGGACAGATTCAATGAAAAACTGTTTTTT.

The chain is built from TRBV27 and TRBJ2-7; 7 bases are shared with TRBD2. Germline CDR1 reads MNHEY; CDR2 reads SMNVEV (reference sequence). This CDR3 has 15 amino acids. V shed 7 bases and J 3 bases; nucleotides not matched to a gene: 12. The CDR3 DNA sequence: TGTGCCAGCACCCCCGTCGGGAGGCAGGGCTACGAGCAGTACTTC. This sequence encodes CASTPVGRQGYEQYF.

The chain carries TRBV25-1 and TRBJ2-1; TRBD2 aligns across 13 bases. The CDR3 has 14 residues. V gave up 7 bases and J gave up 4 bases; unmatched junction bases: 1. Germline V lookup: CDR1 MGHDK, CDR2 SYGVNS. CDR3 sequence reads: CASMTSGGYNEQFF. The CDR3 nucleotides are TGTGCCAGCATGACTAGCGGGGGGTACAATGAGCAGTTCTTC.

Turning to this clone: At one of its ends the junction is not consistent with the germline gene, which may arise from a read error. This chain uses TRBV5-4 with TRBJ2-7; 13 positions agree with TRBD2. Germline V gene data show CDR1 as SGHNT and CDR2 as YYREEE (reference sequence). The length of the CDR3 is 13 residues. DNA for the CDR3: TGTGCCAGCAGCTCTTGGACTAGCGGGAGTCCCAACTTC. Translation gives CASSSWTSGSPNF.

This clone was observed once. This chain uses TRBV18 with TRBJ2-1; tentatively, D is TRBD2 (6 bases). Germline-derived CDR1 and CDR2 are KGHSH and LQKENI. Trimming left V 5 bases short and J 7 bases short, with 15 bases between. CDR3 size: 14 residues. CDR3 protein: CASSTVRLVNEQFF. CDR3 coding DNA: TGTGCCAGCTCAACCGTCCGACTAGTGAATGAGCAGTTCTTC.

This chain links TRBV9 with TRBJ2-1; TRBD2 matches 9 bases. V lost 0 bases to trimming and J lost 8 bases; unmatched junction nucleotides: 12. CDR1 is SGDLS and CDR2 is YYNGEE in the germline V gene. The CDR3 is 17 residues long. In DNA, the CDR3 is TGTGCCAGCAGCGTAGGCGGGAGGGCCCTCCCGAGTGATGAGCAGTTCTTC. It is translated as CASSVGGRALPSDEQFF.

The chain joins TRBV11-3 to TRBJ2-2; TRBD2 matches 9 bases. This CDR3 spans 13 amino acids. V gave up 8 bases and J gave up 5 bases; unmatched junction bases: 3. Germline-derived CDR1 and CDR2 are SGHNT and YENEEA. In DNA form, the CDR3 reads TGTGCCAGCGGACTAGCGCATACCGGGGAGCTGTTTTTT. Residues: CASGLAHTGELFF.

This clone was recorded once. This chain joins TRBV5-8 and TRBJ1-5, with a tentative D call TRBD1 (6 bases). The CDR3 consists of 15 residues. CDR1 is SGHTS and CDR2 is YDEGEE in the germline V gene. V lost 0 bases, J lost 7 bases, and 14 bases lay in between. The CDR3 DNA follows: TGTGCCAGCAGCTTGGGGACAGTCGGCCCCCAGCCCCAGCATTTT. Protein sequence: CASSLGTVGPQPQHF. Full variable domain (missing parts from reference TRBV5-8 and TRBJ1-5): EAGVTQSPTHLIKTRGQQATLRCSPISGHTSVYWYQQALGLGLQFLLWYDEGEERNRGNFPPRFSGRQFPNYSSELNVNALELEDSALYLCASSLGTVGPQPQHFGDGTRLSIL.

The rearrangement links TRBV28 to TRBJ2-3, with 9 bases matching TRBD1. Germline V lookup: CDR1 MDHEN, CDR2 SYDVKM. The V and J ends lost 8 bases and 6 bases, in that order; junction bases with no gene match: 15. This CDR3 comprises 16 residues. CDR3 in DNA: TGTGCCAGCCACAAGGACAGGGGCCTAGCCTCCGATACGCAGTATTTT. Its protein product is CASHKDRGLASDTQYF. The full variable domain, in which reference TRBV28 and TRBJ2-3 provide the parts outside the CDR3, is DVKVTQSSRYLVKRTGEKVFLECVQDMDHENMFWYRQDPGLGLRLIYFSYDVKMKEKGDIPEGYSVSREKKERFSLILESASTNQTSMYLCASHKDRGLASDTQYFGPGTRLTVL.

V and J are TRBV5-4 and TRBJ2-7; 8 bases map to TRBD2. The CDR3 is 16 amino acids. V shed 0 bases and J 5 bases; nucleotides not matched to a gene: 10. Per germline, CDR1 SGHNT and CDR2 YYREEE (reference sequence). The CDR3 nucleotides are TGTGCCAGCAGCTTGGAACGGCCCGGGAGGGCCCACGAGCAGTACTTC. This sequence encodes CASSLERPGRAHEQYF. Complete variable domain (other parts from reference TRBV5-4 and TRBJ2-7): ETGVTQSPTHLIKTRGQQVTLRCSSQSGHNTVSWYQQALGQGPQFIFQYYREEENGRGNFPPRFSGLQFPNYSSELNVNALELDDSALYLCASSLERPGRAHEQYFGPGTRLTVT.

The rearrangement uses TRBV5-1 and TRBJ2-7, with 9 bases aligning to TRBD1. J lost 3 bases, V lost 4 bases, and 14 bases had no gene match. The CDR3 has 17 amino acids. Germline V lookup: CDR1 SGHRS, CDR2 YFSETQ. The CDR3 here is CASSGTRDRESHYEQYF. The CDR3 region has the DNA TGCGCCAGCAGCGGGACCCGGGACAGGGAATCCCACTACGAGCAGTACTTC.

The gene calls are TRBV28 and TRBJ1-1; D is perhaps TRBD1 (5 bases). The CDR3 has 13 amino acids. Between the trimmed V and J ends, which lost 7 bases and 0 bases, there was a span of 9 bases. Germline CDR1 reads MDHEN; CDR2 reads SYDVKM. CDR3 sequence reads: CASKGPMNTEAFF. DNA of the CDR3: TGTGCCAGCAAGGGGCCTATGAACACTGAAGCTTTCTTT. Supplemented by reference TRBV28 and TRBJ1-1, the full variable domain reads DVKVTQSSRYLVKRTGEKVFLECVQDMDHENMFWYRQDPGLGLRLIYFSYDVKMKEKGDIPEGYSVSREKKERFSLILESASTNQTSMYLCASKGPMNTEAFFGQGTRLTVV.

CDR3 residues: CASSLDLAGARGQFF. The CDR3 DNA follows: TGCGCCAGCAGCTTGGATCTAGCGGGGGCCCGGGGGCAGTTCTTC. This chain joins TRBV5-1 and TRBJ2-1; 10 bases are a match to TRBD2. The CDR3 is made up of 15 amino acids. With V trimmed by 0 bases and J by 12 bases, 9 bases remained unmatched. Germline V gene data show CDR1 as SGHRS and CDR2 as YFSETQ. Complete variable domain (other parts from reference TRBV5-1 and TRBJ2-1): KAGVTQTPRYLIKTRGQQVTLSCSPISGHRSVSWYQQTPGQGLQFLFEYFSETQRNKGNFPGRFSGRQFSNSRSEMNVSTLELGDSALYLCASSLDLAGARGQFFGPGTRLTVL.

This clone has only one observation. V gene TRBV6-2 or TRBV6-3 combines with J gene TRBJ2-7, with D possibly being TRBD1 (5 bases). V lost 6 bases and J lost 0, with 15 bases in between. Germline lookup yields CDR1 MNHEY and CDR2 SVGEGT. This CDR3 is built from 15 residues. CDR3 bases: TGTGCCAGCAGCAAATCTACAGGAAACTCCTACGAGCAGTACTTC. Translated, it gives CASSKSTGNSYEQYF.